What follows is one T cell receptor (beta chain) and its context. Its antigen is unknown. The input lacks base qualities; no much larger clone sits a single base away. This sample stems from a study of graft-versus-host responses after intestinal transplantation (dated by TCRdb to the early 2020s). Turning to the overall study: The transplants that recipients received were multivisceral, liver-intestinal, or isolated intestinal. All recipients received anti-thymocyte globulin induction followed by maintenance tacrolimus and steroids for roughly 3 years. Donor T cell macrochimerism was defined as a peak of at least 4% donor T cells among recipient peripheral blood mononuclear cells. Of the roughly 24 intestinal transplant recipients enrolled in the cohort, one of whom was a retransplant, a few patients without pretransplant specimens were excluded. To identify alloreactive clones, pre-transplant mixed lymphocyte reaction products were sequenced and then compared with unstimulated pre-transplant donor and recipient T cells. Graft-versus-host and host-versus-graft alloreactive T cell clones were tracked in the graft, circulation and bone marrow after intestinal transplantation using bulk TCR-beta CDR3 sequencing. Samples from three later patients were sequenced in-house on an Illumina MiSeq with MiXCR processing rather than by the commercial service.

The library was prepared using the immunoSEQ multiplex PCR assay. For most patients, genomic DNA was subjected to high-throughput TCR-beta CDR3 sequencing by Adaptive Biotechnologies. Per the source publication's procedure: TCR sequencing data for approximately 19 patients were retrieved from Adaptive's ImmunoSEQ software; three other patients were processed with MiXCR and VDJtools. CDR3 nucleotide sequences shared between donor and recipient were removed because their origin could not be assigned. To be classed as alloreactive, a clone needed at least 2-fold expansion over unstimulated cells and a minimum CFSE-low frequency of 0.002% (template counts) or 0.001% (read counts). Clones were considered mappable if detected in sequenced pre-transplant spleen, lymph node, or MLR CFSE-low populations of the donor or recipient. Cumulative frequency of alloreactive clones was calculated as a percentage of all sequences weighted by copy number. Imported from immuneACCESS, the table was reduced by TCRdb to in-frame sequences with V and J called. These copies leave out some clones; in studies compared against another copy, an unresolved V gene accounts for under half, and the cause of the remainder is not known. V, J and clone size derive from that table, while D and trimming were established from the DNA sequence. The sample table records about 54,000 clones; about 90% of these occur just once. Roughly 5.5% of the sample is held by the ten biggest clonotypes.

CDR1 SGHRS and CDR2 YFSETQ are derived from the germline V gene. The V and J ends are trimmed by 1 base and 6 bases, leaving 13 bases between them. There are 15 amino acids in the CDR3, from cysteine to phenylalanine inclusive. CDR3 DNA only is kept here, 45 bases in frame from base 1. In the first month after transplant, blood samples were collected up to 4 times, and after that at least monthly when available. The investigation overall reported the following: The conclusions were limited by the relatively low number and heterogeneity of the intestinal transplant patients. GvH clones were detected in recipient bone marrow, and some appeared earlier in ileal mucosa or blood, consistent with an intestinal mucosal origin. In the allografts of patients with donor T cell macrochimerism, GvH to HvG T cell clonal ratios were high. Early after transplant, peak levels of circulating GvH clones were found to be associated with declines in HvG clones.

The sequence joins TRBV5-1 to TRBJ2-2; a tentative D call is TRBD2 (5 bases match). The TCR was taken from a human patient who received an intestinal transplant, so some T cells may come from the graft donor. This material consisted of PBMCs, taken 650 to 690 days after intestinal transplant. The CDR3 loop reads CASSLRTSGAGELFF. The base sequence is TGCGCCAGCAGCTTGAGGACGTCCGGGGCCGGGGAGCTGTTTTTT.